These 32 T cell receptor beta chains were sequenced from one sample in a study of OX40 agonist ivuxolimab in advanced cancers. This table comes from immunoSEQ multiplex PCR, and its TCRdb copy is limited to in-frame clones, with some not included. This sample has 40,000 to 50,000 clones; 84% occur once, and the top ten carry around 16%. Sample: CD4+ or CD8+ T cells sorted from blood, taken in a trial of the OX40 agonist ivuxolimab. The source of these receptors is an adult with an advanced solid tumor such as melanoma, head and neck, liver or kidney cancer.

J is TRBJ2-6 and V is TRBV2; 8 bases are shared with TRBD1. The CDR3 consists of 18 residues. V was clipped by 4 bases and J by 0 bases; unmatched bases: 8. CDR1 SNHLY and CDR2 FYNNEI come from the germline V gene. The chain's CDR3 is CASSGGQGFSSGANVLTF. The CDR3 nucleotides are TGTGCCAGCAGTGGCGGACAGGGCTTTTCCTCTGGGGCCAACGTCCTGACTTTC.

The chain recombines TRBV7-9 with TRBJ2-1; the match to TRBD1 covers 8 bases. The germline V gene has CDR1 SEHNR and CDR2 FQNEAQ (reference sequence). J was trimmed by 9 bases and V by 5 bases; bases with no gene match: 6. This CDR3 comprises 13 residues. CDR3 sequence: CASSPGQGGEQFF. In DNA, the CDR3 is TGTGCCAGCAGCCCTGGACAGGGCGGTGAGCAGTTCTTC.

The V and J genes are TRBV7-9 and TRBJ2-1; D is unresolved. V lost 11 bases, J lost 6 bases, and 14 bases lay in between. The germline V gene encodes CDR1 SEHNR and CDR2 FQNEAQ (reference sequence). The CDR3 runs to 12 residues. DNA for the CDR3: TGTGCCGCTCCGGATCCATTCAATGAGCAGTTCTTC. It yields the protein CAAPDPFNEQFF.

CDR3 sequence: CSVAGHHYEQYF. CDR3 bases: TGCAGCGTTGCGGGACATCACTACGAGCAGTACTTC. The chain combines TRBV29-1 with TRBJ2-7, with a possible D match to TRBD1 (6 bases). Germline-derived CDR1 and CDR2 are SQVTM and ANQGSEA. The CDR3 covers 12 residues. Trimming shortened V by 4 bases and J by 3 bases, and 10 bases separated the two germline ends.

The genes are TRBV19 and TRBJ2-6; tentatively, D is TRBD1 or TRBD2 (5 bases each). The ends were cut back, 4 bases at V and 1 base at J, with 17 bases in the middle. The CDR3 has 18 amino acids. CDR1 is LNHDA, CDR2 SQIVND, per germline (reference sequence). Written as DNA, the CDR3 is TGTGCCAGTAGTACGACCGGGACCCTTAAATCTGGGGCCAACGTCCTGACTTTC. This codes for CASSTTGTLKSGANVLTF.

Only one count was recorded for this clone. The CDR3 nucleotides read TGCGCCAGCAGCCGCCTCGGACTTACAGATACGCAGTATTTT. Amino acid sequence: CASSRLGLTDTQYF. This chain uses TRBV4-1 with TRBJ2-3; a possible D gene is TRBD2 (5 bases). The germline CDR1 and CDR2 sequences are MGHRA and YSYEKL. This CDR3 has 14 amino acids. The V end lost 4 bases, the J end lost 3 bases, and 11 bases lay between the germline ends.

The chain uses TRBV15 and TRBJ2-2, with no clear D. Germline CDR1 LNHNV, CDR2 YYDKDF (reference sequence). The CDR3 covers 13 residues. V lost 0 bases, J lost 3 bases, and 2 bases lay in between. The DNA of the CDR3 is TGTGCCACCAGCAGAGAGGACACCGGGGAGCTGTTTTTT. Its protein is CATSREDTGELFF.

The chain recombines TRBV15 with TRBJ1-2, with D tentatively TRBD1 (6 bases). CDR3 length: 16 amino acids. V was trimmed by 1 base and J by 4 bases, leaving 16 bases between them. Germline V CDR1 and CDR2: LNHNV, YYDKDF (reference sequence). The chain's CDR3 is CATSRAGGAQAYGYTF. The DNA of the CDR3 is TGTGCCACCAGCAGAGCGGGGGGGGCGCAGGCCTATGGCTACACCTTC.

The V gene is TRBV21-1, the J gene TRBJ1-3. TRBV21-1 is listed as a pseudogene. The CDR3 contains 15 residues. The CDR3 loop is CASKGGHSSGNTIYF. In nucleotides, the CDR3 is TGTGCCAGCAAGGGGGGACACTCCTCTGGAAACACCATATATTTT.

This chain uses TRBV30 with TRBJ1-5; no definite D call. The CDR3 is made up of 15 amino acids. V was trimmed by 0 bases and J by 0 bases, leaving 9 bases between them. CDR1 is GTSNPN, CDR2 SVGIG, per germline (reference sequence). Written as DNA, the CDR3 is TGTGCCTGGAGTGTACAAGGTAATAGCAATCAGCCCCAGCATTTT. It specifies CAWSVQGNSNQPQHF.

The chain links TRBV28 to TRBJ1-5; 8 bases align to TRBD1. CDR1 is MDHEN and CDR2 is SYDVKM in the germline V gene. CDR3 length equals 19 residues. V lost 5 bases to trimming and J lost 1 base; unmatched junction nucleotides: 16. This CDR3 reads CASSLGQGSQGGSNQPQHF. DNA of the CDR3: TGTGCCAGCAGTCTTGGACAGGGAAGTCAGGGCGGAAGCAATCAGCCCCAGCATTTT.

This clone was detected once. The rearrangement links TRBV9 to TRBJ2-3; possible D gene TRBD2, 5 bases. Germline V CDR1 and CDR2: SGDLS, YYNGEE. Trimming cost V 4 bases and J 3 bases, with 9 bases left between them. The CDR3 contains 13 residues. CDR3 coding DNA: TGTGCCAGCAGCCTTACGGGGACAGATACGCAGTATTTT. Amino acid sequence: CASSLTGTDTQYF.

This chain joins TRBV7-9 and TRBJ2-5; 8 bases are a match to TRBD2. The CDR3 consists of 15 residues. Germline V gene data show CDR1 as SEHNR and CDR2 as FQNEAQ (reference sequence). With V trimmed by 3 bases and J by 2 bases, 5 bases remained unmatched. The CDR3 sequence is CASSFGGDTQETQYF. In nucleotides, the CDR3 is TGTGCCAGCAGCTTCGGGGGGGACACTCAAGAGACCCAGTACTTC.

The chain joins TRBV7-2 to TRBJ2-1; D unresolved. CDR3 size: 12 residues. Trimming removed 1 base from V and 9 bases from J, with 7 bases in between. The V gene's germline CDR1 is SGHTA and CDR2 FQGNSA. Here the CDR3 DNA reads TGTGCCAGCAGCTTAGGTGCTGGTGAGCAGTTCTTC. This gives the protein CASSLGAGEQFF.

J is TRBJ1-1 and V is TRBV19, with TRBD1 matching 8 bases. Trimming removed 8 bases from V and 5 bases from J; junction bases left unmatched: 7. The CDR3 runs to 13 residues. CDR1 is LNHDA and CDR2 is SQIVND in the germline V gene (reference sequence). The CDR3 here is CASDRGSGTEAFF. CDR3 nucleotides: TGTGCCAGTGACAGGGGATCGGGAACTGAAGCTTTCTTT.

The chain recombines TRBV28 with TRBJ2-7; a weak D match, TRBD1 (6 bases). This CDR3 comprises 13 residues. Trimming shortened V by 6 bases and J by 5 bases, and 14 bases separated the two germline ends. The V gene's germline CDR1 is MDHEN and CDR2 SYDVKM. The CDR3 coding sequence is TGTGCCAGCAGCCTAAACAGGGCGGACGAGCAGTACTTC. It translates to CASSLNRADEQYF.

This rearrangement joins TRBV7-9 to TRBJ2-2, with D uncertain. The CDR3 has 14 amino acids. The germline V gene has CDR1 SEHNR and CDR2 FQNEAQ (reference sequence). V was clipped by 4 bases and J by 6 bases, with 12 bases between them. The CDR3 DNA is TGTGCCAGCAGCTCCCCTATAGACCCCGGGGAGCTGTTTTTT. Its protein product is CASSSPIDPGELFF.

V usage is TRBV10-2 and J usage is TRBJ1-4, with TRBD1 matching 9 bases. Germline trimming cut 4 bases from V and 7 bases from J; bases unmatched to any gene: 13. This CDR3 region has 17 residues. Germline CDR1 reads WSHSY; CDR2 reads SAAADI. The CDR3 is CASSALWTGDLFEKLFF. CDR3 DNA sequence: TGCGCCAGCAGTGCCCTCTGGACAGGGGATCTGTTTGAAAAACTGTTTTTT.

The chain couples TRBV6-5 to TRBJ1-2; 9 bases fit TRBD1. Germline CDR1 reads MNHEY; CDR2 reads SVGAGI. Unmatched junction bases numbered 3, after V lost 2 bases and J lost 5 bases. The CDR3 is 14 residues long. CDR3 region: CASSYTGGGYGYTF. The CDR3 DNA reads as TGTGCCAGCAGTTACACAGGGGGCGGGTATGGCTACACCTTC.

This clone was seen a single time. V usage is TRBV27 and J usage is TRBJ2-7; 10 nucleotides line up with TRBD1. The germline CDR1 and CDR2 sequences are MNHEY and SMNVEV (reference sequence). The V segment lost 2 bases and the J segment 3 bases; nucleotides outside the gene matches: 4. This CDR3 spans 15 amino acids. The CDR3 DNA reads TGTGCCAGCAGTTTACAGGGACAGGGGTTCTACGAGCAGTACTTC. Protein: CASSLQGQGFYEQYF.

The rearrangement links TRBV28 to TRBJ2-7; 12 bases align to TRBD2. Per the germline V gene, CDR1 is MDHEN and CDR2 is SYDVKM. The length of the CDR3 is 19 residues. Losses at the gene ends were 4 bases for V and 1 base for J; bases not matched to a gene: 14. The CDR3 spells CASSSPSGRAPRLSYEQYF. CDR3 in DNA: TGTGCCAGCAGTTCTCCTAGCGGGAGGGCGCCTCGATTATCCTACGAGCAGTACTTC.

The chain joins TRBV9 to TRBJ2-5; possible D gene TRBD1, 6 bases. Germline assignment: CDR1 SGDLS and CDR2 YYNGEE. V lost 3 bases, J lost 3 bases, and 15 bases lay in between. The CDR3 is made up of 15 amino acids. The CDR3: CASSAFGTHEETQYF. The CDR3 DNA reads TGTGCCAGCAGCGCCTTCGGGACACACGAAGAGACCCAGTACTTC.

V usage is TRBV5-4 and J usage is TRBJ1-1; a possible D gene is TRBD1 (6 bases). Trimming left V 2 bases short and J 5 bases short, with 13 bases between. CDR3 length: 14 residues. CDR1 SGHNT and CDR2 YYREEE come from the germline V gene (reference sequence). The CDR3 DNA is TGTGCCAGCAGCTTCTTTGGGGGCTCAACTGAAGCTTTCTTT. Residues: CASSFFGGSTEAFF.

This clone was recorded only once. This chain connects TRBV30 to TRBJ2-5, with 7 bases lining up with TRBD2. The germline V gene has CDR1 GTSNPN and CDR2 SVGIG (reference sequence). The V and J ends lost 2 bases and 4 bases, in that order; junction bases with no gene match: 10. This CDR3 region has 15 residues. This CDR3 reads CAWSWSSGVGETQYF. CDR3 nucleotides: TGTGCCTGGAGTTGGTCAAGCGGGGTGGGAGAGACCCAGTACTTC.

The chain joins TRBV7-9 to TRBJ2-1; a possible D gene is TRBD1 (5 bases). Germline assignment: CDR1 SEHNR and CDR2 FQNEAQ (reference sequence). The CDR3 is made up of 16 amino acids. Trimming took 5 bases from V and 8 from J, leaving 22 bases between them. Written as DNA, the CDR3 is TGTGCCAGCAGCCAGGCCCCCCGGACAAGAGGCGATGAGCAGTTCTTC. Protein product: CASSQAPRTRGDEQFF.

V is TRBV5-1 and J is TRBJ2-7; TRBD1 matches 7 bases. CDR3 length: 13 residues. Germline V CDR1 and CDR2: SGHRS, YFSETQ. After removal of 1 base from V and 7 bases from J, the junction contained 5 bases not matched to a gene. The CDR3 loop is CASSLTGEREQYF. CDR3 nucleotides: TGCGCCAGCAGCTTGACAGGGGAACGGGAGCAGTACTTC.

The rearrangement links TRBV28 to TRBJ1-5; D not certain. Between the trimmed V and J ends, which lost 5 bases and 4 bases, there was a span of 6 bases. The germline V gene has CDR1 MDHEN and CDR2 SYDVKM. The CDR3 spans 12 residues. The CDR3 coding sequence is TGTGCCAGCAGTCCCGATAATCAGCCCCAGCATTTT. Its translation: CASSPDNQPQHF.

The rearrangement uses TRBV27 and TRBJ2-7; 12 bases align to TRBD2. CDR1 MNHEY and CDR2 SMNVEV come from the germline V gene (reference sequence). The CDR3 sequence is 14 residues long. V lost 5 bases to trimming and J lost 6 bases; unmatched junction nucleotides: 5. The CDR3 protein is CASSPSGLAGEQYF. The CDR3 DNA sequence: TGTGCCAGCAGTCCGTCGGGACTAGCGGGCGAGCAGTACTTC.

The rearrangement links TRBV11-2 to TRBJ1-1, with 8 bases aligning to TRBD1. After removal of 4 bases from V and 7 bases from J, the junction contained 8 bases not matched to a gene. Germline CDR1 and CDR2: SGHAT and FQNNGV. There are 14 residues in the CDR3. The DNA for the CDR3 is TGTGCCAGCAGCTGGGGTTCCGGGACAGGTGAAGCTTTCTTT. This sequence encodes CASSWGSGTGEAFF. Full variable domain (remainder filled in from reference TRBV11-2 and TRBJ1-1): EAGVAQSPRYKIIEKRQSVAFWCNPISGHATLYWYQQILGQGPKLLIQFQNNGVVDDSQLPKDRFSAERLKGVDSTLKIQPAKLEDSAVYLCASSWGSGTGEAFFGQGTRLTVV.

The rearrangement joins TRBV7-9 to TRBJ2-1; 12 positions match TRBD2. CDR1 and CDR2 from the germline V gene are SEHNR and FQNEAQ (reference sequence). The CDR3 spans 16 residues. With 6 bases clipped from V and 5 bases from J, the junction kept 8 bases outside the gene matches. CDR3 sequence reads: CASRSLAGGLNNEQFF. As DNA, the CDR3 is TGTGCCAGCAGATCACTAGCGGGAGGTTTAAACAATGAGCAGTTCTTC. The full variable domain, in which reference TRBV7-9 and TRBJ2-1 provide the parts outside the CDR3, is DTGVSQNPRHKITKRGQNVTFRCDPISEHNRLYWYRQTLGQGPEFLTYFQNEAQLEKSRLLSDRFSAERPKGSFSTLEIQRTEQGDSAMYLCASRSLAGGLNNEQFFGPGTRLTVL.

The genes are TRBV28 and TRBJ1-3; D uncertain. V dropped 3 bases and J dropped 8 bases, with 17 bases sitting between them. CDR1 is MDHEN, CDR2 SYDVKM, per germline. The CDR3 length is 15 residues. CDR3 in DNA: TGTGCCAGCAGTTTCTGGGAGGGCTTCGGAGACACCATATATTTT. This codes for CASSFWEGFGDTIYF.

The V call is TRBV28, the J call TRBJ2-7; D may be TRBD2 (6 bases). CDR1 is MDHEN and CDR2 is SYDVKM in the germline V gene. The CDR3 covers 16 residues. V was clipped by 5 bases and J by 2 bases, with 19 bases between them. Here the CDR3 DNA reads TGTGCCAGCAGTGTCATTTCTCAGCGGAGGGCCTACGAGCAGTACTTC. Translation: CASSVISQRRAYEQYF.